What follows is one TCR beta chain and its context. The entry originates in a study of blood T cell repertoires in COVID-19. In the study's own analysis: The assay estimated nucleated cells by amplifying reference gene primers. The protocol was immunoSEQ multiplex PCR, while the TCRdb copy is restricted to in-frame clones and leaves out a portion. V and J calls and clone size are those listed in that table; D and trimming were worked out from the DNA. Seen here are about 210,000 clones, around 88% observed once, and the top ten hold 8.2%. Germline V CDR1 and CDR2: SQVTM, ANQGSEA. The length of the CDR3 is 17 residues. The J segment lost 4 bases and the V segment lost 4 bases, leaving 17 bases of the junction unmatched.

This chain joins TRBV29-1 and TRBJ2-5; 8 nucleotides agree with TRBD2. Sample: peripheral blood. This receptor was obtained from a woman aged 50 to 65 with acute or convalescent COVID-19. In DNA form, the CDR3 reads TGCAGCGTTGCAGCGCGGGGCGGGACTAGGAACGGAGAGACCCAGTACTTC. Protein sequence: CSVAARGGTRNGETQYF.